This TCR beta chain was retrieved from a study of CD4+ T cells in melanoma. Regarding the study as a whole: Reportedly, melanoma neoantigen-specific CD4+ T cells showed varied differentiation states. A reported correlation linked neoantigen-specific CD4+ T cells to CD8+, macrophage and B cell function.

This clone was found a few times. Its antigen is not known. The CDR3 extends over 15 amino acids. Trimming took 3 bases from V and 5 from J, leaving 16 bases between them. Looked up from germline, CDR1 is SGHTA and CDR2 is FQGNSA. Repertoires were generated with immunoSEQ multiplex PCR, while TCRdb's copy carries only in-frame clones and drops some. Altogether about 110,000 clones are present, 92% being singletons, with the ten largest covering 3.3%. This chain joins TRBV7-2 and TRBJ2-5; a possible D gene is TRBD1 (7 bases). The TCR comes from a human donor with melanoma. The sample taken for sequencing was peripheral blood. The CDR3 region has the DNA TGTGCCAGCAGCTTCCAGACAGGGAGGACGGAGACCCAGTACTTC. This encodes CASSFQTGRTETQYF.